This T cell receptor beta chain was captured by sequencing in a study of blood T cell repertoires in COVID-19. Assay used: immunoSEQ multiplex PCR; TCRdb lists only in-frame clones, some missing. The profile shows hundreds of thousands of clones, roughly 85% of them singletons. The sample consisted of peripheral blood. This TCR derives from a woman in her thirties or forties with active or convalescent COVID-19.

Written as DNA, the CDR3 is TGTGCCAGCAGTCCGCTATGGACTCCCGGGGGGAATGAAGCTTTCTTT. Encoded protein: CASSPLWTPGGNEAFF. The V and J genes are TRBV28 and TRBJ1-1; D might be TRBD1 (5 bases). This CDR3 spans 16 amino acids. In germline, CDR1 is MDHEN, CDR2 SYDVKM. V was shortened by 5 bases and J by 7 bases, with 23 bases between the two germline ends.